This T cell receptor (beta chain) originates from a study of early T cells in non-severe SARS-CoV-2 infection. About the study: Alpha and beta chains were unpaired, from unsorted whole-blood bulk RNA.

Attachment of unique molecular identifiers to individual cDNA molecules was performed. TCRdb fed the 5' RACE reads into MiXCR, producing one record per CDR3 protein. The repertoire includes 55,000 to 65,000 distinct CDR3 sequences, about 8.9% of them detected once, and approximately 15% sits in the top ten. The CDR3 runs to 13 residues. CDR1 SGHRS and CDR2 YFSETQ come from the germline V gene. The V gene lost 4 bases and the J gene lost 2 bases, with 9 bases spanning the gap. This TCR was sampled from an adult who was a healthcare worker with PCR-confirmed SARS-CoV-2 infection or an uninfected control (not recorded which). Sample: whole blood. The J gene is TRBJ1-2, the V gene TRBV5-1; D might be TRBD1 (6 bases). Written as DNA, the CDR3 is TGCGCCAGCAGCCTAAGGGGGAACTATGGCTACACCTTC. It translates to CASSLRGNYGYTF.